Listed here are 23 T cell receptor beta chains from one sample, sequenced in a study of blood T cell repertoires in COVID-19. The assay was immunoSEQ multiplex PCR, and TCRdb's table has in-frame clones only and misses some. The profile shows about 140,000 clones, around 86% of them singletons. Sequencing was carried out using PBMCs or T cells enriched from blood (not recorded which). Every receptor here comes from a man aged 60 to 69 who had recovered from COVID-19.

The chain employs TRBV5-1 and TRBJ2-2, with TRBD2 identical over 11 bases. Trimming took 3 bases from V and 1 from J; bases not matched to a gene: 2. This CDR3 contains 16 residues. CDR1 and CDR2 (germline): SGHRS, YFSETQ. The CDR3 DNA sequence: TGCGCCAGCAGCTCTGGACTAGCGGGGAACACCGGGGAGCTGTTTTTT. This codes for CASSSGLAGNTGELFF.

The chain links TRBV12-5 to TRBJ2-5, with D possibly TRBD1 on 5 matching bases. The germline V gene encodes CDR1 LGHNT and CDR2 FRNRAP. The CDR3 has 13 amino acids. V lost 1 base and J 5 bases, leaving 8 bases between the germline ends. The CDR3 loop reads CASGLGGAETQYF. The CDR3 DNA follows: TGTGCTAGTGGTTTGGGGGGCGCGGAGACCCAGTACTTC. The full variable domain, its missing parts supplied by reference TRBV12-5 and TRBJ2-5, is DARVTQTPRHKVTEMGQEVTMRCQPILGHNTVFWYRQTMMQGLELLAYFRNRAPLDDSGMPKDRFSAEMPDATLATLKIQPSEPRDSAVYFCASGLGGAETQYFGPGTRLLVL.

The chain recombines TRBV4-1 with TRBJ2-7; 7 bases agree with TRBD1. Germline loops: CDR1 MGHRA, CDR2 YSYEKL. The CDR3 consists of 16 residues. The V and J ends lost 1 base and 2 bases, in that order; junction bases with no gene match: 8. The DNA for the CDR3 is TGCGCCAGCAGCCAAGGCCAGGGGGTAGTGACCTACGAGCAGTACTTC. Its translation: CASSQGQGVVTYEQYF.

J is TRBJ1-5 and V is TRBV28; D is uncertain. The CDR3 extends over 16 amino acids. Trimming cost V 4 bases and J 3 bases, with 16 bases left between them. Germline loops: CDR1 MDHEN, CDR2 SYDVKM. The CDR3 DNA reads as TGTGCCAGCAGTTACCTCCTCGGAGGCTTCAATCAGCCCCAGCATTTT. Amino acid sequence: CASSYLLGGFNQPQHF.

This clone was found a few times. This chain connects TRBV6-5 to TRBJ2-2, with 9 bases aligning to TRBD1. The junction had 3 bases not matched to a gene; V was cut back by 6 bases and J by 1 base. This CDR3 region has 15 residues. Per germline, CDR1 MNHEY and CDR2 SVGAGI. The CDR3 nucleotides read TGTGCCAGCAGGACAGGGGGACTGAACACCGGGGAGCTGTTTTTT. Protein sequence: CASRTGGLNTGELFF.

The genes are TRBV24-1 and TRBJ2-5; D is possibly TRBD1 (5 bases). This CDR3 is 14 amino acids long. The V end was cut by 10 bases, the J end by 5 bases, with 19 bases between. Germline V CDR1 and CDR2: KGHDR, SFDVKD. The CDR3 DNA follows: TGTGCCACTCAACCCCATGGGGCCGATGAGACCCAGTACTTC. It codes for CATQPHGADETQYF.

The genes are TRBV7-9 and TRBJ1-2; D may be TRBD1 (5 bases). Germline V gene data show CDR1 as SEHNR and CDR2 as FQNEAQ (reference sequence). The V end was cut by 3 bases, the J end by 5 bases, with 10 bases between. The length of the CDR3 is 13 residues. The CDR3 DNA follows: TGTGCCAGCAGCTTCCCGGGGGAGTATGGCTACACCTTC. Translation gives CASSFPGEYGYTF. The full variable domain, with the rest looked up from reference TRBV7-9 and TRBJ1-2, is DTGVSQNPRHKITKRGQNVTFRCDPISEHNRLYWYRQTLGQGPEFLTYFQNEAQLEKSRLLSDRFSAERPKGSFSTLEIQRTEQGDSAMYLCASSFPGEYGYTFGSGTRLTVV.

The chain recombines TRBV19 with TRBJ2-5; 7 bases line up with TRBD2. Germline V CDR1 and CDR2: LNHDA, SQIVND (reference sequence). The V segment lost 4 bases and the J segment 3 bases; nucleotides outside the gene matches: 2. The CDR3 spans 13 residues. The CDR3 sequence is CASSTSGEETQYF. The CDR3 DNA sequence: TGTGCCAGTAGTACTAGCGGAGAAGAGACCCAGTACTTC.

The rearrangement joins TRBV30 to TRBJ2-5, with 7 bases that match TRBD2. CDR1 is GTSNPN, CDR2 SVGIG, per germline (reference sequence). The ends lost 0 bases at V and 2 bases at J; junction bases unmatched: 3. The CDR3 totals 14 residues. The CDR3 DNA sequence: TGTGCCTGGAGTGTCGGGACTAAACAAGAGACCCAGTACTTC. Translating it yields CAWSVGTKQETQYF.

V gene TRBV11-2 combines with J gene TRBJ1-5; D is possibly TRBD1 (5 bases). The V gene lost 1 base and the J gene lost 4 bases, with 11 bases spanning the gap. This CDR3 has 15 amino acids. From germline, CDR1 is SGHAT and CDR2 FQNNGV. The CDR3 sequence: CASSLGPGGNQPQHF. CDR3 DNA sequence: TGTGCCAGCAGCTTAGGTCCGGGGGGGAATCAGCCCCAGCATTTT.

The rearrangement links TRBV9 to TRBJ1-5, with 10 bases aligning to TRBD1. The CDR3 consists of 14 residues. V lost 4 bases to trimming and J lost 11 bases; unmatched junction nucleotides: 9. The germline V gene encodes CDR1 SGDLS and CDR2 YYNGEE. CDR3 sequence reads: CASSLGTGVTAQHF. Written as DNA, the CDR3 is TGTGCCAGCAGCCTTGGGACAGGGGTGACGGCCCAGCATTTT.

Of note for this clone: A junction end diverges from the germline sequence, so it may reflect a read error. The gene calls are TRBV29-1 and TRBJ1-1; D might be TRBD1 (6 bases). The CDR3 covers 12 residues. Germline CDR1 reads SQVTM; CDR2 reads ANQGSEA. This CDR3 is CLVKKGDVEAFF. CDR3 sequence (DNA): TGTCTTGTTAAGAAGGGGGACGTTGAAGCTTTCTTT.

This clone was counted only a few times. This chain connects TRBV7-2 to TRBJ1-5, with D unresolved. V lost 3 bases and J 3 bases, leaving 6 bases between the germline ends. Germline CDR1 reads SGHTA; CDR2 reads FQGNSA. The CDR3 is 13 amino acids. The CDR3 sequence is CASSFGDNQPQHF. The CDR3 DNA is TGTGCCAGCAGCTTCGGAGACAATCAGCCCCAGCATTTT. Full variable domain (rest looked up from reference TRBV7-2 and TRBJ1-5): GAGVSQSPSNKVTEKGKDVELRCDPISGHTALYWYRQSLGQGLEFLIYFQGNSAPDKSGLPSDRFSAERTGGSVSTLTIQRTQQEDSAVYLCASSFGDNQPQHFGDGTRLSIL.

V gene TRBV19 combines with J gene TRBJ1-5; 7 bases agree with TRBD1. Germline V gene lookup returns CDR1 LNHDA and CDR2 SQIVND (reference sequence). The CDR3 contains 15 residues. Losses at the gene ends were 5 bases for V and 7 bases for J; bases not matched to a gene: 11. CDR3 region: CASSSAGDRGQPQHF. The CDR3 coding sequence is TGTGCCAGTAGTTCCGCCGGGGACAGAGGACAGCCCCAGCATTTT. The whole variable domain, filled in from reference TRBV19 and TRBJ1-5, reads DGGITQSPKYLFRKEGQNVTLSCEQNLNHDAMYWYRQDPGQGLRLIYYSQIVNDFQKGDIAEGYSVSREKKESFPLTVTSAQKNPTAFYLCASSSAGDRGQPQHFGDGTRLSIL.

This clone was counted once. This rearrangement joins TRBV7-9 to TRBJ1-5, with a possible D match to TRBD1 (5 bases). Per the germline V gene, CDR1 is SEHNR and CDR2 is FQNEAQ (reference sequence). The CDR3 loop spans 15 amino acids. Trimming shortened V by 5 bases and J by 0 bases, and 11 bases separated the two germline ends. Here the CDR3 reads CASSGGESSNQPQHF. CDR3 in DNA: TGTGCCAGCAGCGGAGGGGAGTCTAGCAATCAGCCCCAGCATTTT.

The sample holds a few counts of this clone. This chain links TRBV11-2 with TRBJ2-7, with 7 bases lining up with TRBD2. Germline V gene lookup returns CDR1 SGHAT and CDR2 FQNNGV. This CDR3 spans 14 amino acids. Trimming took 3 bases from V and 4 from J; bases not matched to a gene: 6. The CDR3 here is CASSFSGSKYEQYF. DNA of the CDR3: TGTGCCAGCAGCTTTAGCGGGTCCAAGTACGAGCAGTACTTC.

This chain connects TRBV11-2 to TRBJ2-2, with 7 positions matching TRBD1. J lost 5 bases, V lost 3 bases, and 3 bases had no gene match. This CDR3 has 14 residues. Germline V CDR1 and CDR2: SGHAT, FQNNGV. Written as DNA, the CDR3 is TGTGCCAGCAGCTTGGGACAGAGAACCGGGGAGCTGTTTTTT. Translating gives CASSLGQRTGELFF.

This clone occurred once. The genes are TRBV5-4 and TRBJ2-7; no firm D call. The CDR3 extends over 14 amino acids. Trimming cost V 0 bases and J 3 bases, with 10 bases left between them. Per germline, CDR1 SGHNT and CDR2 YYREEE (reference sequence). In DNA form, the CDR3 reads TGTGCCAGCAGCTTGGCGTCGCAGGACTACGAGCAGTACTTC. Residues: CASSLASQDYEQYF.

This clone appeared a few times. The chain is built from TRBV28 and TRBJ1-2; TRBD1 matches at 7 bases. The CDR3 consists of 13 residues. The J segment lost 4 bases and the V segment lost 6 bases, leaving 5 bases of the junction unmatched. The germline V gene encodes CDR1 MDHEN and CDR2 SYDVKM. The DNA of the CDR3 is TGTGCCAGCAGCCAGACAGGGACCTATGGCTACACCTTC. As protein: CASSQTGTYGYTF.

The chain joins TRBV18 to TRBJ2-5, with D tentatively TRBD2 (6 bases). V gave up 6 bases and J gave up 5 bases, with 16 bases separating them. The length of the CDR3 is 14 residues. In germline, CDR1 is KGHSH, CDR2 LQKENI. The CDR3, as DNA: TGTGCCAGCTCGGGAGGAGGGGCTGCGGAGACCCAGTACTTC. The encoded protein is CASSGGGAAETQYF.

The chain links TRBV7-2 to TRBJ1-4; 7 bases map to TRBD1. The germline V gene has CDR1 SGHTA and CDR2 FQGNSA. V lost 5 bases, J lost 12 bases, and 9 bases stayed unmatched. This CDR3 has 13 residues. The CDR3 protein is CASSQDRRSELFF. CDR3 in DNA: TGTGCCAGCAGCCAGGACAGGAGGAGTGAACTGTTTTTT.

V is TRBV11-3 and J is TRBJ2-5; D is unresolved. Per the germline V gene, CDR1 is SGHNT and CDR2 is YENEEA. This CDR3 comprises 12 residues. With 2 bases removed from V and 7 bases from J, the gap between germline ends came to 8 bases. The DNA of the CDR3 is TGTGCCAGCAGCTTACACCGAGGGACCCAGTACTTC. Residues: CASSLHRGTQYF.

This chain links TRBV6-6 with TRBJ2-7, with 10 bases identical to TRBD1. The length of the CDR3 is 14 residues. V gave up 8 bases and J gave up 0 bases; unmatched junction bases: 4. From germline, CDR1 is MNHNY and CDR2 SVGAGI (reference sequence). The CDR3 nucleotides read TGTGCCAGCGTAAGGACAGGGGGCTCCTACGAGCAGTACTTC. Its translation: CASVRTGGSYEQYF.